This T cell receptor beta chain was recovered during a study of T-cell reconstitution after alpha-beta-depleted transplantation in children. Study-level points and caveats: Fresh T-cell production supplied most of the T-cell counts and diversity seen one year after transplant.

This clonotype was seen repeatedly, ten times or more. Its antigen is currently unknown. CDR1 is ENHRY and CDR2 is SYGVKD in the germline V gene. This CDR3 spans 12 amino acids. Unique molecular identifiers featured in how the TCRbeta library was prepared. Each CDR3 protein is one row after TCRdb ran MiXCR on the PCR reads. Of 150,000 to 200,000 distinct CDR3 sequences listed, about 6% were seen once; the top ten hold roughly 4.5%. The gene calls are TRBV10-3 and TRBJ2-1, with 7 bases fitting TRBD2. The source material was PBMCs, sampled before TCRalphabeta/CD19-depleted stem cell transplant. This clonotype was obtained from a girl less than two years old with combined immunodeficiency, due to receive a stem cell transplant. The CDR3 is CATTSQYNEQFF. DNA for the CDR3: TGTGCTACGACTAGCCAATACAATGAGCAGTTCTTC.